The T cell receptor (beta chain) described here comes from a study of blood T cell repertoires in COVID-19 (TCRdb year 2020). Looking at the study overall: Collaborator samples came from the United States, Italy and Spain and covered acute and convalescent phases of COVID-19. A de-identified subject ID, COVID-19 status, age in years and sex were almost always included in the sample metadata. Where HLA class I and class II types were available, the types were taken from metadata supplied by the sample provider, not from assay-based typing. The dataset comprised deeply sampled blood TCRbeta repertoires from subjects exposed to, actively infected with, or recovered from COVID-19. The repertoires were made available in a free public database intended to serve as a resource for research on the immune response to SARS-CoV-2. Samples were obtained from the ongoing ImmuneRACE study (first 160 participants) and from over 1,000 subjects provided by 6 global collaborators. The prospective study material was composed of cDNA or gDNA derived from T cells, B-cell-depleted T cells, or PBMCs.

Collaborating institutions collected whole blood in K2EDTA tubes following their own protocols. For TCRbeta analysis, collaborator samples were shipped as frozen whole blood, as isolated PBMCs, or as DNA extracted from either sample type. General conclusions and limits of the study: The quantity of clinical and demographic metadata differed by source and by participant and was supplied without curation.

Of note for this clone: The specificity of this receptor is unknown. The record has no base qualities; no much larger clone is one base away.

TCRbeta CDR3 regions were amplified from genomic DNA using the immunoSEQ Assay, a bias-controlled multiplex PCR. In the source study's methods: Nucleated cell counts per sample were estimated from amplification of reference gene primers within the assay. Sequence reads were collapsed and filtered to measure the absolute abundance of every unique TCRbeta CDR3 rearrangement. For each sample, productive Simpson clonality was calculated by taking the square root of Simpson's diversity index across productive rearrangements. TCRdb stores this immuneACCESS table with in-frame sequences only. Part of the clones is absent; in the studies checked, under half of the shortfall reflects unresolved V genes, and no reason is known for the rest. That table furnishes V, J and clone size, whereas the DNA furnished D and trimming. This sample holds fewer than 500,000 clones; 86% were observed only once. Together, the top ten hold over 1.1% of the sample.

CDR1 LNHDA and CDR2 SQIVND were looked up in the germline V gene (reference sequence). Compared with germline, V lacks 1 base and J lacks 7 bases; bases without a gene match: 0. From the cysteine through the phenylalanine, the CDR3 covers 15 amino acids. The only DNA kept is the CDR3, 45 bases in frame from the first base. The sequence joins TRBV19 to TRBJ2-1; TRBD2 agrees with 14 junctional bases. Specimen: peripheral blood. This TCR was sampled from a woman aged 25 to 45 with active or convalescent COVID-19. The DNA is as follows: TGTGCCAGTAGTATAGGACTAGCGGGGGGGAATGAGCAGTTCTTC. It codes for CASSIGLAGGNEQFF.